This entry concerns a single T cell receptor (beta chain). Its antigen is not yet known. There are no base qualities to consult, and no much larger clone falls within one base. Sequencing of the TRB variable region was done with the immunoSEQ hsTCRB v3.0 assay at survey level resolution. A depth of roughly 40,000-55,000 T-cell genomes per sample was targeted for TRB sequencing. Pooled TRB libraries were sequenced on an Illumina MiSeq with a v3 150-cycle kit. Per the original workflow: Repertoire analysis was performed in R inside a reproducible Nextflow workflow that covered QC, data transformation and analysis. LymphoSeq2, an R package for exploring AIRR-Seq data, was used to implement the custom analyses. After excluding a handful of samples that yielded fewer than 5000 total TRB sequences, 188 HIV repertoires remained for analysis. Among the roughly 190 retained HIV repertoires, 59 were collected before ART initiation and approximately 130 were collected after ART initiation. Each repertoire was downsampled to 5000 TRB nucleotide sequences, and summary statistics were averaged across 100 downsampling iterations. The analysis kept only TRB sequences whose CDR3 regions were at least seven amino acids long. Two measures captured diversity: a Shannon entropy-derived clonality score and the Gini coefficient. In repertoire networks, the top 5000 CDR3 amino acid sequences were linked whenever an edit distance of one separated two sequences. Antigen specificity groups and MHC restriction were predicted for TRB CDR3 amino acid sequences with GLIPH2. CDR3 amino acid sequences were matched against VDJdb and McPAS-TCR to flag known CMV, EBV, HIV or tissue antigen associations. Pre-ART, post-ART and control groups were compared with Wilcoxon signed-rank tests and Holm-Bonferroni correction. Held by TCRdb, this immuneACCESS table contains in-frame sequences only and omits some clones. Under half of the omission traces to an unresolved V gene where checked; the cause of the rest is unknown. V, J and clone size derive from that table, while D and trimming were established from the DNA sequence. In this sample the table shows fewer than 40,000 clones, around 79% of which occur a single time. Roughly 3.2% of the sample goes to the ten largest clones.

The record originates from a study of long-term antiretroviral therapy in people with HIV (dated by TCRdb to between 2021 and 2023). For the wider study: Collection of the earliest samples took place about a decade ahead of the 2015 WHO recommendation for immediate ART, at a time when ART was typically delayed until CD4 counts fell. A retrospective serial study tested whether changes in peripheral blood TRB repertoire composition and diversity were associated with ART initiation and durable HIV suppression. From some 30 adults with confirmed HIV infection, the cohort provided some 200 cryopreserved PBMC samples, gathered serially across a mean of around 6 years (range 1-12). Among the 30 or so participants with HIV, ten to eleven were female. No cross-contamination during QIAcube processing turned up in test extractions that ran a monoclonal T-cell line alongside 30 to 35 polyclonal samples. Overall results and qualifications from the work: CDR3 length ranges in HIV repertoires were narrower than in controls, and network structure suggested an antigen-experienced repertoire with only a slight naive shift after ART. Expanded TRB clones identified before ART initiation dominated the repertoire at all time points, although this dominance fluctuated and declined in many PLHIV after ART. The samples were dated from about 2004 to 2018, and the ART regimens that were used may be less effective than current ART regimens. No data were available on ART adherence, viral resistance or therapy changes, limiting inferences about post-ART repertoire changes. Because pre-ART samples had limited cell numbers, unsorted PBMC were profiled rather than sorted CD4+ and CD8+ T cells. Starting ART was linked to a significant rise in TRB diversity, yet even with long-term ART the diversity remained significantly lower than in transplant donor controls. Limited PBMC availability meant only the TCR beta chain was sequenced, without alpha chain pairing.

V trim: 4 bases; J trim: 0 bases; unmatched bases: 3. In the germline V gene (reference sequence), CDR1 corresponds to MNHEY and CDR2 to SMNVEV. Taken from cysteine to phenylalanine, the CDR3 has 14 residues. Only the CDR3 DNA stays, 42 bases, in frame from base 1. To be included, a participant needed at least one PBMC sample from before ART initiation plus at least two post-ART samples. All participants with HIV were treated in the United States of America. Cryopreserved samples of about 0.9-11 million PBMC were thawed and washed before DNA extraction. At the time of the earliest PBMC sample for each participant with HIV, ages ranged from roughly 23 to 55 years. Each participant contributed PBMC samples from 1-4 timepoints before ART initiation and 2-8 timepoints after ART initiation, with a median of 7 samples. For every participant, serial HIV viral load, CD4+ T-cell count, ART history and demographic data were obtained. Genomic DNA was extracted from unsorted PBMC with a Qiagen kit on a QIAcube, processed in batches of 12 samples.

The input for sequencing was unsorted PBMCs, taken 1.9 years after starting antiretroviral therapy. The V and J segments used are TRBV27 and TRBJ2-7; 7 central nucleotides agree with TRBD1. The source of this sequence is a young man with HIV. The CDR3 protein sequence reads: CASSSRTGSYEQYF. The DNA sequence reads TGTGCCAGCAGTTCGCGGACAGGCTCCTACGAGCAGTACTTC.